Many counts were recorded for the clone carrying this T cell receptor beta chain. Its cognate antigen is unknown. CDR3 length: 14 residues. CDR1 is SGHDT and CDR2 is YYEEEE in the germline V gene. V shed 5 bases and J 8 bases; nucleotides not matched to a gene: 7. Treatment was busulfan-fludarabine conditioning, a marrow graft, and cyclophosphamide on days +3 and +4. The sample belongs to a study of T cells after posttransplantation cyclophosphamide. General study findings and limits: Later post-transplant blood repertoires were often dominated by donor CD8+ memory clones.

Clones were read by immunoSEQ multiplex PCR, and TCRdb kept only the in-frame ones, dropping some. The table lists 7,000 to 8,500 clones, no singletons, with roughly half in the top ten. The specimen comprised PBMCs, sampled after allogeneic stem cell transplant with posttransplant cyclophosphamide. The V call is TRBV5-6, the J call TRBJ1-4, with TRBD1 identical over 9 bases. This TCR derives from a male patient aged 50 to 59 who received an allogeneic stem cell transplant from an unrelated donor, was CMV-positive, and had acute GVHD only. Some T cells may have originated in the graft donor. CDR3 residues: CASSWGQGSEKLFF. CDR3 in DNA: TGTGCCAGCAGTTGGGGACAGGGTAGCGAAAAACTGTTTTTT.